The subject of this entry is one TCR beta chain. What it binds is not known. This CDR3 spans 17 amino acids. Between the trimmed V and J ends, which lost 3 bases and 8 bases, there was a span of 23 bases. Preparation of TCR beta libraries was done by quantitative 5'-RACE with molecular barcodes. Via MiXCR, TCRdb re-called the 5' RACE reads, giving one row per CDR3 protein. The table includes around 91,000 distinct CDR3 sequences, roughly 8.8% detected once. The entry originates in a study of CD8 T cells in ankylosing spondylitis. General observations from the study: Earlier authors reported some of these motif variants in reactive arthritis synovial fluid and blood. Disease-linked clones bore a CD8+ phenotype and were relatively rare in peripheral blood. Clones linked to disease were reported to show significant enrichment in matched ankylosing spondylitis synovial fluid. What seemed typical of ankylosing spondylitis blood was a TCR beta motif built from roughly eight highly homologous variants.

The chain recombines TRBV12-3 or TRBV12-4 with TRBJ2-1; tentative D call: TRBD2 (7 bases). Sample: blood, either unsorted or a sorted T cell fraction (not recorded which). The origin of this receptor is a male donor with ankylosing spondylitis. The CDR3 loop is CASSFGGHRTSGHEQFF. CDR3 coding DNA: TGTGCCAGCAGTTTCGGGGGCCACCGGACTAGTGGCCATGAGCAGTTCTTC.